The clone carrying this T cell receptor beta chain was detected only a few times. Its antigen is not identified. CDR1 is GTSNPN, CDR2 SVGIG, per germline (reference sequence). After removal of 4 bases from V and 1 base from J, the junction contained 3 bases not matched to a gene. CDR3 length equals 13 residues. This sample is drawn from a study of vaccination and CD4 T cells after COVID-19. Study-level background: Control cultures, each given a CEFX pool, an HIV-1 Nef pool, or no peptide, were included.

Once obtained from cultured CD4+ T cells, the DNA was sequenced using the Oncomine TCR Beta short-read assay. TCRdb independently ran MiXCR on the PCR reads; one entry per CDR3 protein. The data show thousands of distinct CDR3 sequences, with around 40% seen just once and under 35% held by the top ten. Treatment denoted: approximately 9-day PBMC culture with coronavirus spike peptide pools or control peptides (ViraFEST assay). Before the COVID-19 pandemic (2011-2018), CD4+ T cells were obtained from the unexposed donor. The source of this sequence is a human donor in good health. The gene calls are TRBV30 and TRBJ2-5, with TRBD1 matching over 7 bases. Sequences were obtained from CD4+ T cells from blood, cultured in vitro. CDR3 sequence: CAWTRDSQETQYF. The CDR3 DNA reads as TGTGCCTGGACCCGGGACAGCCAAGAGACCCAGTACTTC.